The 14 T cell receptor beta chains below all came from one sample that was sequenced in a study of cytomegalovirus exposure and HLA in healthy donors. Clones were sequenced by immunoSEQ multiplex PCR, and TCRdb holds only the in-frame ones, with some missing. The table shows tens of thousands of clones, with about 92% occurring only once. The sequencing input was PBMCs. Source of these receptors: a man aged 18 to 29 in good health and CMV-seronegative.

This chain links TRBV6-5 with TRBJ2-7; 13 bases are shared with TRBD2. The V gene's germline CDR1 is MNHEY and CDR2 SVGAGI. This CDR3 is 14 amino acids long. V was pared by 8 bases and J by 6 bases, with 7 bases of the junction left unmatched. CDR3 in amino acids: CASRPGLAGLEQYF. The CDR3 nucleotides are TGTGCCAGCCGGCCGGGACTAGCGGGACTCGAGCAGTACTTC.

This clone occurred a few times. The V gene is TRBV5-1, the J gene TRBJ2-6; D might be TRBD2 (5 bases). V gave up 0 bases and J gave up 0 bases, with 19 bases separating them. Looked up from germline, CDR1 is SGHRS and CDR2 is YFSETQ. CDR3 length: 20 residues. As DNA, the CDR3 is TGCGCCAGCAGCTTGGCCCAGAGCAGGACTTTCTACTCTGGGGCCAACGTCCTGACTTTC. Its protein product is CASSLAQSRTFYSGANVLTF.

This chain links TRBV7-7 with TRBJ2-1, with 8 positions matching TRBD1. The CDR3 is 14 amino acids. Germline assignment: CDR1 SSHAT and CDR2 FNYEAQ (reference sequence). The CDR3 DNA is TGTGCTAGCTCAGAGACAGGGGCCTACAATGAGCAGTTCTTC. Translation: CASSETGAYNEQFF.

The J gene is TRBJ1-1, the V gene TRBV5-6; no firm D call. The CDR3 spans 16 residues. In germline, CDR1 is SGHDT, CDR2 YYEEEE. V was trimmed by 4 bases and J by 1 base, leaving 17 bases between them. The CDR3: CASSLLLGRANTEAFF. In nucleotides, the CDR3 is TGTGCCAGCAGCCTTTTGTTAGGGCGGGCGAACACTGAAGCTTTCTTT.

This chain uses TRBV4-3 with TRBJ2-1; 14 nucleotides match TRBD2. The germline gives CDR1 LGHNA, CDR2 YSLEER. The CDR3 contains 16 residues. The V gene end was trimmed by 4 bases and the J gene end by 3 bases; junction bases not matched to a gene: 2. The CDR3 loop reads CASSLGTSGSYNEQFF. The CDR3, as DNA: TGCGCCAGCAGCCTTGGGACTAGCGGGAGCTACAATGAGCAGTTCTTC.

The V call is TRBV25-1, the J call TRBJ1-4, with a possible D match to TRBD1 (5 bases). CDR1 is MGHDK, CDR2 SYGVNS, per germline. The V end was cut by 4 bases, the J end by 8 bases, with 17 bases between. This CDR3 has 15 amino acids. The CDR3 DNA reads TGTGCCAGCAGTGGAAAGGACGGGGGTCGGGAAAAACTGTTTTTT. Amino acids: CASSGKDGGREKLFF.

The chain couples TRBV13 to TRBJ2-5, with 10 bases fitting TRBD2. Per the germline V gene, CDR1 is PRHDT and CDR2 is FYEKMQ (reference sequence). There are 14 residues in the CDR3. J lost 2 bases, V lost 5 bases, and 2 bases had no gene match. In DNA form, the CDR3 reads TGTGCCAGCAGCCTGACTAGCGGGCAAGAGACCCAGTACTTC. Translating gives CASSLTSGQETQYF.

V gene TRBV25-1 combines with J gene TRBJ1-4; D is uncertain. The CDR3 is 15 residues long. Trimming pared 3 bases from V and 4 bases from J, leaving 12 bases between. CDR1 is MGHDK and CDR2 is SYGVNS in the germline V gene. The CDR3 region is CASSDPTTDNEKLFF. CDR3 coding DNA: TGTGCCAGCAGTGACCCAACCACAGATAATGAAAAACTGTTTTTT.

Only a few counts were recorded for this clone. The chain combines TRBV28 with TRBJ1-5; D might be TRBD1 (5 bases). CDR1 is MDHEN, CDR2 SYDVKM, per germline. This CDR3 has 15 residues. The V gene lost 1 base and the J gene lost 6 bases, with 13 bases spanning the gap. The chain's CDR3 is CASSLSQGIGQPQHF. In DNA, the CDR3 is TGTGCCAGCAGTTTATCTCAGGGTATCGGTCAGCCCCAGCATTTT.

This sequence joins TRBV7-9 and TRBJ2-5; D may be TRBD2 (6 bases). The CDR3 covers 15 residues. V shed 0 bases and J shed 2 bases, with 10 bases lying between them. Germline V gene data show CDR1 as SEHNR and CDR2 as FQNEAQ (reference sequence). In DNA, the CDR3 is TGTGCCAGCAGCTTAGCGGGAGGACGTCAAGAGACCCAGTACTTC. Translated, it gives CASSLAGGRQETQYF.

The chain carries TRBV19 and TRBJ1-5; TRBD1 aligns across 7 bases. The CDR3 sequence is 14 residues long. V trimming: 6 bases; J trimming: 6 bases; junction bases outside the gene matches: 8. Germline V lookup: CDR1 LNHDA, CDR2 SQIVND (reference sequence). In DNA form, the CDR3 reads TGTGCCAGTAGCCCTGAGACAGGGTTTCAGCCCCAGCATTTT. Protein product: CASSPETGFQPQHF.

This chain uses TRBV4-1 with TRBJ2-2, with 10 positions matching TRBD2. After removal of 4 bases from V and 0 bases from J, the junction contained 2 bases not matched to a gene. This CDR3 is 16 amino acids long. Germline values: CDR1 MGHRA, CDR2 YSYEKL. The CDR3 loop reads CASSPLAGANTGELFF. In nucleotides, the CDR3 is TGCGCCAGCAGCCCGCTAGCGGGGGCGAACACCGGGGAGCTGTTTTTT.

The rearrangement uses TRBV6-1 and TRBJ2-3; 12 bases are shared with TRBD2. CDR3 length: 13 amino acids. From germline, CDR1 is MNHNS and CDR2 SASEGT. V dropped 6 bases and J dropped 6; count of bases not matched to a gene: 1. CDR3 protein: CASRGTSGDTQYF. In DNA form, the CDR3 reads TGTGCCAGCAGAGGGACTAGCGGGGATACGCAGTATTTT.

V gene TRBV14 combines with J gene TRBJ2-2; D is perhaps TRBD2 (5 bases). Trimming left V 5 bases short and J 1 base short, with 14 bases between. This CDR3 spans 16 amino acids. CDR1 SGHDN and CDR2 FVKESK come from the germline V gene. The CDR3 DNA reads as TGTGCCAGCAGCAAAGGGATAACTAGGAACACCGGGGAGCTGTTTTTT. Its translation: CASSKGITRNTGELFF.